This TCR beta chain was obtained from a study of brain T cells in children with intractable seizures. Sequencing used immunoSEQ multiplex PCR; TCRdb keeps in-frame clones, though not all of them. The data show approximately 330,000 clones, about 93% seen once. The time point was: blood from clinic visit 5 months post-surgery; TSC patient then seizure free. The V and J ends lost 5 bases and 5 bases respectively, with 12 bases between them. CDR3 length: 14 amino acids. CDR1 and CDR2 from the germline V gene are MNHEY and SMNVEV (reference sequence). This chain links TRBV27 with TRBJ1-4, with D perhaps TRBD1 (5 bases). Sequences were derived from peripheral blood, sampled less than 6 months after surgery. The receptor comes from a boy younger than two with tuberous sclerosis and intractable seizures. CDR3: CASSPRDRNEKLFF. The CDR3 DNA sequence: TGTGCCAGCAGTCCGCGAGACAGAAATGAAAAACTGTTTTTT.